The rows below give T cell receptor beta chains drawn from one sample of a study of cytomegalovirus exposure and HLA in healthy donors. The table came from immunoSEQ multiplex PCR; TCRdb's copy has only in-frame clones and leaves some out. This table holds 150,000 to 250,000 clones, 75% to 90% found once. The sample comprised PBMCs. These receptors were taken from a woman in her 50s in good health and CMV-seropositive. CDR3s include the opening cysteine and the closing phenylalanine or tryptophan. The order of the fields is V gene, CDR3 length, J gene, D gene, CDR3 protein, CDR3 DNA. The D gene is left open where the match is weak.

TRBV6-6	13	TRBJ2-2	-	CASRASNTGELFF	TGTGCCAGCAGGGCCAGTAACACCGGGGAGCTGTTTTTT
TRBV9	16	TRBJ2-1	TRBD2	CASSVESGSSYNEQFF	TGTGCCAGCAGCGTAGAGAGCGGGAGTTCTTACAATGAGCAGTTCTTC
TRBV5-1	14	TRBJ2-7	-	CASSLSSGALEQYF	TGCGCCAGCAGCTTGAGTAGCGGAGCCTTGGAGCAGTACTTC
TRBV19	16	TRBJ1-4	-	CASSGEGTTTGEKLFF	TGTGCCAGTAGTGGGGAGGGGACTACGACGGGTGAAAAACTGTTTTTT
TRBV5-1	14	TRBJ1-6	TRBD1	CASSSGQGDSPLHF	TGCGCCAGCAGCTCGGGACAGGGAGATTCACCCCTCCACTTT
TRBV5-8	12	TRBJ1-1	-	CASSLVGTEAFF	TGTGCCAGCAGCTTGGTCGGCACTGAAGCTTTCTTT
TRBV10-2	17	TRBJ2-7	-	CASSESDSGLSSYEQYF	TGCGCCAGCAGTGAGTCGGACAGTGGTCTTAGCTCCTACGAGCAGTACTTC
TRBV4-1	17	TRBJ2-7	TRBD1	CASSRPPTGQRSYEQYF	TGCGCCAGCAGCCGCCCTCCTACGGGACAGAGATCCTACGAGCAGTACTTC
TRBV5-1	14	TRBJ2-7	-	CASSSGPRVSEQYF	TGCGCCAGCAGCTCCGGGCCGAGGGTTTCCGAGCAGTACTTC
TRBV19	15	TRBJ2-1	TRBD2	CASSLSRGRTNEQFF	TGTGCCAGTAGCCTCAGCCGCGGGAGAACCAATGAGCAGTTCTTC
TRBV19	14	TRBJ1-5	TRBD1	CASTRDRERQPQHF	TGTGCCAGTACGCGGGACAGGGAGCGTCAGCCCCAGCATTTT